One sample yielded the 6 T cell receptor beta chains listed below, sequenced in a study of shared clonotypes between healthy human individuals (dated by TCRdb to about 2020). The method behind the library was the immunoSEQ multiplex PCR assay. TCRdb obtained this table from immuneACCESS and retained in-frame rearrangements with V and J assigned. These tables miss some clones; where compared with another copy, unresolved V genes account for less than half of the shortfall, and the remainder is unexplained. For this sample the table gives about 510,000 clones, of which 90% to 97% were detected only once. 0.06% of the sample belongs to the ten largest clones. Sequenced: naive CD4+ T cells sorted from blood. The cell subset or site label here, explained by the study, means: CD45RA+ positively selected. The receptors shown here come from a woman under 40 in good health.

About this clone itself: The identical CDR3 is also encoded by other nucleotide sequences in the sample. J is TRBJ1-1 and V is TRBV6-5; D is uncertain. V was shortened by 6 bases and J by 5 bases, with 7 bases between the two germline ends. Germline-derived CDR1 and CDR2 are MNHEY and SVGAGI. The CDR3 length is 11 residues. The CDR3: CASSSRTEAFF. In nucleotides, the CDR3 is TGTGCCAGCAGCTCCAGAACTGAAGCTTTCTTT.

The gene calls are TRBV30 and TRBJ1-5, with unresolved D. This CDR3 has 14 amino acids. Germline assignment: CDR1 GTSNPN and CDR2 SVGIG (reference sequence). V was shortened by 3 bases and J by 2 bases, with 11 bases between the two germline ends. CDR3 nucleotides: TGTGCCTGGAGCCCCGGAATTGGCAATCAGCCCCAGCATTTT. Its translation is CAWSPGIGNQPQHF.

The V gene is TRBV6-5, the J gene TRBJ2-7, with 7 bases matching TRBD2. Losses at the gene ends were 3 bases for V and 0 bases for J; bases not matched to a gene: 8. CDR1 and CDR2 from the germline V gene are MNHEY and SVGAGI. The CDR3 extends over 16 amino acids. CDR3 sequence reads: CASSYGASGVSYEQYF. Written as DNA, the CDR3 is TGTGCCAGCAGTTATGGGGCTAGCGGAGTCTCCTACGAGCAGTACTTC.

The chain couples TRBV28 to TRBJ1-2, with TRBD1 matching 7 bases. The CDR3 sequence is 14 residues long. V lost 5 bases and J lost 5; bases outside the gene matches: 8. Germline V gene lookup returns CDR1 MDHEN and CDR2 SYDVKM. The CDR3 DNA reads TGTGCCAGCAGTACACAGGGGCCCCTTTATGGCTACACCTTC. Protein: CASSTQGPLYGYTF.

Here the CDR3 reads CASSAGPLINQPQHF. CDR3 sequence (DNA): TGTGCCAGCAGCGCCGGTCCCCTAATCAATCAGCCCCAGCATTTT. The rearrangement uses TRBV9 and TRBJ1-5, with D hard to call. Trimming shortened V by 3 bases and J by 3 bases, and 13 bases separated the two germline ends. Per the germline V gene, CDR1 is SGDLS and CDR2 is YYNGEE. The CDR3 totals 15 residues.

The CDR3 sequence: CASSARGGVMGEQYF. The CDR3 DNA is TGCGCCAGCAGCGCCAGGGGCGGCGTCATGGGCGAGCAGTACTTC. This chain uses TRBV4-1 with TRBJ2-5; maybe TRBD1 (6 bases). The DNA end lines up better with TRBJ2-7; the J call may be wrong. Per the germline V gene, CDR1 is MGHRA and CDR2 is YSYEKL. This CDR3 region has 15 residues.